A single sample gave rise to the 31 T cell receptor beta chains below, sequenced in a study of monozygotic twins with inflammatory bowel disease. TCRdb re-called the 5' RACE reads; every CDR3 protein appears as one record, without DNA. In total, the table holds 400,000 to 500,000 distinct CDR3 sequences. The sequencing sample was made of blood. The receptors derive from a human donor with ulcerative colitis or Crohn's disease, or a healthy co-twin of an affected twin (not recorded which).

The rearrangement joins TRBV7-8 to TRBJ2-7; TCRdb's D call of TRBD1 is untestable without DNA. From germline, CDR1 is SGHVS and CDR2 FQNEAQ. This CDR3 is 14 amino acids long. The CDR3 is CASSALRGVYEQYF.

CDR3 loop: CASRRDYYEQYF. The gene calls are TRBV25-1 and TRBJ2-7. The CDR3 is made up of 12 amino acids. The germline CDR1 and CDR2 sequences are MGHDK and SYGVNS.

The CDR3 spells CAIGGGAPSTDTQYF. This chain links TRBV10-3 with TRBJ2-3; TCRdb's D gene call, TRBD1, goes unchecked for lack of DNA. CDR1 is ENHRY, CDR2 SYGVKD, per germline. The CDR3 extends over 15 amino acids.

V gene TRBV27 combines with J gene TRBJ2-7. The CDR3 length is 13 residues. CDR1 is MNHEY and CDR2 is SMNVEV in the germline V gene (reference sequence). The chain's CDR3 is CASSLDSGYEQYF.

The CDR3 sequence is CASGFRGNSPLHF. The genes are TRBV27 and TRBJ1-6; TCRdb's D call, TRBD1, is unchecked because there is no DNA. The CDR3 totals 13 residues. Per the germline V gene, CDR1 is MNHEY and CDR2 is SMNVEV (reference sequence).

The V call is TRBV12-3 or TRBV12-4, the J call TRBJ2-7; checking the TCRdb D call of TRBD2 is not possible without DNA. The CDR3 is 13 residues long. Here the CDR3 reads CASRGPPGYEQYF.

The J gene is TRBJ2-2, the V gene TRBV5-1; the TRBD2 assignment by TCRdb is unverifiable without DNA. This CDR3 has 15 residues. Looked up from germline, CDR1 is SGHRS and CDR2 is YFSETQ. The CDR3 loop reads CASRRLAENTGELFF.

The CDR3 region is CSVGGTSSYNEQFF. The chain recombines TRBV20-1 with TRBJ2-1. There are 14 residues in the CDR3. Germline V gene data show CDR1 as DFQATT and CDR2 as SNEGSKA (reference sequence).

This chain uses TRBV6-1 with TRBJ1-2; with no DNA, the TCRdb D assignment of TRBD1 cannot be verified. The CDR3 extends over 13 amino acids. CDR1 and CDR2 from the germline V gene are MNHNS and SASEGT. The CDR3 sequence is CASSDRGDAGYTF.

The rearrangement uses TRBV7-2 and TRBJ2-1; as DNA is missing, the TRBD2 call by TCRdb cannot be tested. CDR1 SGHTA and CDR2 FQGNSA come from the germline V gene. CDR3 length: 13 amino acids. Here the CDR3 reads CASSPSGGGEQFF.

V is TRBV9 and J is TRBJ2-7; TCRdb calls TRBD1, which cannot be checked without DNA. This CDR3 spans 15 amino acids. The germline V gene has CDR1 SGDLS and CDR2 YYNGEE. The chain's CDR3 is CASSPGRWHGYEQYF.

The chain combines TRBV4-3 with TRBJ1-4; TCRdb designates TRBD1, a call that cannot be tested without DNA. There are 13 residues in the CDR3. Germline assignment: CDR1 LGHNA and CDR2 YSLEER. Here the CDR3 reads CASSQGGGEKLFF.

This chain connects TRBV19 to TRBJ2-1; TCRdb indicates TRBD1, and absent DNA this call remains unverified. Germline CDR1 and CDR2: LNHDA and SQIVND (reference sequence). This CDR3 region has 13 residues. This CDR3 is CASSTEGAGEQFF.

The chain combines TRBV23-1 with TRBJ2-3; TCRdb's D call, TRBD1, is unchecked because there is no DNA. TRBV23-1 counts as an open reading frame of uncertain function. The CDR3 runs 18 residues. This chain's CDR3 is CASSHHDRHCALTDTQYF.

The gene calls are TRBV20-1 and TRBJ2-1; TCRdb names TRBD1, which stays unverified in the absence of DNA. CDR1 and CDR2 from the germline V gene are DFQATT and SNEGSKA (reference sequence). The CDR3 extends over 13 amino acids. The CDR3: CSARQDRNNEQFF.

This sequence joins TRBV7-9 and TRBJ2-7. This CDR3 has 13 amino acids. Germline V gives CDR1 SEHNR, CDR2 FQNEAQ (reference sequence). The CDR3 sequence is CASSLAGSYEQYF.

V and J are TRBV29-1 and TRBJ2-2; the TRBD2 assignment by TCRdb is unverifiable without DNA. In germline, CDR1 is SQVTM, CDR2 ANQGSEA. This CDR3 is built from 13 residues. CDR3 amino acids: CSVGASGARELFF.

This chain connects TRBV7-9 to TRBJ1-1; TCRdb calls TRBD1, which cannot be checked without DNA. The CDR3 extends over 13 amino acids. Germline V CDR1 and CDR2: SEHNR, FQNEAQ (reference sequence). CDR3 residues: CASSFREYTEAFF.

The chain uses TRBV5-1 and TRBJ1-4. The V gene's germline CDR1 is SGHRS and CDR2 YFSETQ. The length of the CDR3 is 14 residues. CDR3 amino acids: CASSLAGSGEKLFF.

The CDR3 is CAWSGGLVPNEKLFF. The chain employs TRBV30 and TRBJ1-4. Germline CDR1 GTSNPN, CDR2 SVGIG (reference sequence). This CDR3 has 15 amino acids. The whole variable domain, filled in from reference TRBV30 and TRBJ1-4, reads SQTIHQWPATLVQPVGSPLSLECTVEGTSNPNLYWYRQAAGRGLQLLFYSVGIGQISSEVPQNLSASRPQDRQFILSSKKLLLSDSGFYLCAWSGGLVPNEKLFFGSGTQLSVL.

V is TRBV7-6 and J is TRBJ2-1; with no DNA, the TCRdb D assignment of TRBD1 cannot be verified. Germline values: CDR1 SGHVS, CDR2 FNYEAQ. The CDR3 length is 14 residues. CDR3 amino acids: CASSWAGEVDEQFF.

The J gene is TRBJ2-7, the V gene TRBV7-9. Germline lookup yields CDR1 SEHNR and CDR2 FQNEAQ (reference sequence). This CDR3 contains 12 residues. This CDR3 reads CASSSDSGEQYF.

The chain is built from TRBV6-1 and TRBJ2-7; TCRdb's assignment of TRBD1 cannot be checked, as there is no DNA. The V gene's germline CDR1 is MNHNS and CDR2 SASEGT. This CDR3 has 15 residues. The CDR3 loop reads CASTSAGAGWEEQYF.

V is TRBV29-1 and J is TRBJ2-3; TCRdb lists TRBD2, though no DNA is available to test this call. CDR1 and CDR2 from the germline V gene are SQVTM and ANQGSEA. CDR3 size: 14 residues. The CDR3 loop reads CSADGVSGSDTQYF.

The chain links TRBV7-9 to TRBJ2-1. The length of the CDR3 is 17 residues. CDR1 and CDR2 (germline): SEHNR, FQNEAQ (reference sequence). The CDR3: CASSLGLAGGTYNEQFF.

The chain carries TRBV10-2 and TRBJ1-1. In germline, CDR1 is WSHSY, CDR2 SAAADI. CDR3 length equals 12 residues. The CDR3 sequence: CASRDQNTEAFF.

The chain links TRBV7-9 to TRBJ2-1; lacking DNA, the TRBD1 call made by TCRdb goes unchecked. The CDR3 runs to 15 residues. The germline CDR1 and CDR2 sequences are SEHNR and FQNEAQ (reference sequence). CDR3 amino acids: CASSQGASKYNEQFF.

The rearrangement joins TRBV5-6 to TRBJ1-1. Germline V gene lookup returns CDR1 SGHDT and CDR2 YYEEEE. The CDR3 runs to 12 residues. The CDR3 loop is CASSLARSEAFF.

The V gene is TRBV5-6, the J gene TRBJ2-3; checking the TCRdb D call of TRBD2 is not possible without DNA. Looked up from germline, CDR1 is SGHDT and CDR2 is YYEEEE. The CDR3 sequence is 17 residues long. The CDR3 spells CASSLDLTSGRTDTQYF.

The chain links TRBV12-3 or TRBV12-4 to TRBJ1-2; checking the TCRdb D call of TRBD1 is not possible without DNA. The CDR3 is made up of 15 amino acids. CDR3 protein: CASSLGDRGRLGYTF.

The chain has TRBV5-1 and TRBJ1-6; TCRdb's D call of TRBD1 is untestable without DNA. Germline lookup yields CDR1 SGHRS and CDR2 YFSETQ. This CDR3 has 14 residues. The CDR3 is CASSVLPGNSPLHF.